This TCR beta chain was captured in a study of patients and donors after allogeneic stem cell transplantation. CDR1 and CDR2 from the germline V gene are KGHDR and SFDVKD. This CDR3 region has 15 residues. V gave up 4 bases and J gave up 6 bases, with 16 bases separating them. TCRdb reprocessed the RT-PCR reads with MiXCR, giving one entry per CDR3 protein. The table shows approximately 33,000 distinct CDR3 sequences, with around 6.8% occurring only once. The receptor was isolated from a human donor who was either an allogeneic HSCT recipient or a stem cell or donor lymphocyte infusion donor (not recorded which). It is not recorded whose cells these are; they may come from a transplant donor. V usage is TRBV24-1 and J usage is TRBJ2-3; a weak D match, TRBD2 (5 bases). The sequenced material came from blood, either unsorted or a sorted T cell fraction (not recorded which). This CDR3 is CATSDDTGLGDTQYF. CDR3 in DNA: TGTGCCACCAGTGACGACACGGGGTTGGGGGATACGCAGTATTTT.